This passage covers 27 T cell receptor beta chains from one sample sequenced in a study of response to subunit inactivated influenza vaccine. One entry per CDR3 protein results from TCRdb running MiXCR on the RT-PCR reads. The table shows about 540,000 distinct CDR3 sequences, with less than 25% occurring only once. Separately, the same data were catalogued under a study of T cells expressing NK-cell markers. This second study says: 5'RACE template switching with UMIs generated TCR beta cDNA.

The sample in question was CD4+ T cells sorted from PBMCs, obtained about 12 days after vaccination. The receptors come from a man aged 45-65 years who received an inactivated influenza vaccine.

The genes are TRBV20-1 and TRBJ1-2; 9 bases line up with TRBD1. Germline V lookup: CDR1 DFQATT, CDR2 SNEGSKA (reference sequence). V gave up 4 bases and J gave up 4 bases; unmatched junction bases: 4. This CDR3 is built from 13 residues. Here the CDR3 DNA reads TGCAGTGCTACCGGGACAGGGTCCTATGGCTACACCTTC. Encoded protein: CSATGTGSYGYTF.

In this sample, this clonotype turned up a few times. In nucleotides, the CDR3 is TGTGCCAGCAGTGCTTCCCTCCGGACTAGCGGGGGGGAAAGGACCCAGTACTTC. This translates into CASSASLRTSGGERTQYF. The rearrangement uses TRBV6-2 or TRBV6-3 and TRBJ2-5; TRBD2 matches 15 bases. The germline gives CDR1 MNHEY, CDR2 SVGEGT. The CDR3 is 18 amino acids. J was trimmed by 7 bases and V by 5 bases; bases with no gene match: 14.

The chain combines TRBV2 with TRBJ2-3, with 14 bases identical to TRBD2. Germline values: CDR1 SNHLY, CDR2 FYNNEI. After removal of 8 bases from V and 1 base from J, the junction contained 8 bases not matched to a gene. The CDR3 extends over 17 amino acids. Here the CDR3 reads CASARLAGGPGTDTQYF. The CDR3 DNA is TGTGCCAGCGCGAGACTAGCGGGAGGGCCCGGCACAGATACGCAGTATTTT. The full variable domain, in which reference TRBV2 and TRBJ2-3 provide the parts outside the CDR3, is EPEVTQTPSHQVTQMGQEVILRCVPISNHLYFYWYRQILGQKVEFLVSFYNNEISEKSEIFDDQFSVERPDGSNFTLKIRSTKLEDSAMYFCASARLAGGPGTDTQYFGPGTRLTVL.

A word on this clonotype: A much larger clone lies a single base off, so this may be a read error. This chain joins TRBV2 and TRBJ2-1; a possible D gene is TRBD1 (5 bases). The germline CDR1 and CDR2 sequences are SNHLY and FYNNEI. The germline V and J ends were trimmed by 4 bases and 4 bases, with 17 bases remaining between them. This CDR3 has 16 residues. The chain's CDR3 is CASSGARQLSYNEQFF. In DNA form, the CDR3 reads TGTGCCAGCAGTGGAGCCCGACAGTTGAGTTACAATGAGCAGTTCTTC. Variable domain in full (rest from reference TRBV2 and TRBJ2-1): EPEVTQTPSHQVTQMGQEVILRCVPISNHLYFYWYRQILGQKVEFLVSFYNNEISEKSEIFDDQFSVERPDGSNFTLKIRSTKLEDSAMYFCASSGARQLSYNEQFFGPGTRLTVL.

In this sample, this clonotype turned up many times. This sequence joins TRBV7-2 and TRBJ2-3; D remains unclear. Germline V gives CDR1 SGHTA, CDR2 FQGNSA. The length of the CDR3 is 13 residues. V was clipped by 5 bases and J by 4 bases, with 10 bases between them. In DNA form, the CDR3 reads TGTGCCAGCAGCCAAGAGTTGGCAGATACGCAGTATTTT. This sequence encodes CASSQELADTQYF.

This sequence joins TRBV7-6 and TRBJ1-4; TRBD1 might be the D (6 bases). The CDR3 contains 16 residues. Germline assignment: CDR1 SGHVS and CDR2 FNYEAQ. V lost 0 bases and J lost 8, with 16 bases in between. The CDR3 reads CASSLAIRGGSEKLFF. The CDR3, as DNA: TGTGCCAGCAGCTTAGCAATCAGGGGAGGTTCCGAAAAACTGTTTTTT. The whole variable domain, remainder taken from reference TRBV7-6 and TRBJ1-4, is GAGVSQSPRYKVTKRGQDVALRCDPISGHVSLYWYRQALGQGPEFLTYFNYEAQQDKSGLPNDRFSAERPEGSISTLTIQRTEQRDSAMYRCASSLAIRGGSEKLFFGSGTQLSVL.

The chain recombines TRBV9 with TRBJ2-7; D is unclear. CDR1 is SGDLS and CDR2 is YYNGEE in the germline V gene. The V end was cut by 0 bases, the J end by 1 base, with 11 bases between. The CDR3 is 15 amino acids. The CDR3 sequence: CASSVGGSGSYEQYF. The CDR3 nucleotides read TGTGCCAGCAGCGTAGGAGGTTCGGGTTCCTACGAGCAGTACTTC.

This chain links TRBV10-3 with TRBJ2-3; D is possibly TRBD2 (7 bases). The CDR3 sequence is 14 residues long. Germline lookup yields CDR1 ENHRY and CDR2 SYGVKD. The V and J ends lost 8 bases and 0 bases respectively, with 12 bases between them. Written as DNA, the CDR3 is TGTGCCATCGGGGGGGGCCTGAGCACAGATACGCAGTATTTT. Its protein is CAIGGGLSTDTQYF.

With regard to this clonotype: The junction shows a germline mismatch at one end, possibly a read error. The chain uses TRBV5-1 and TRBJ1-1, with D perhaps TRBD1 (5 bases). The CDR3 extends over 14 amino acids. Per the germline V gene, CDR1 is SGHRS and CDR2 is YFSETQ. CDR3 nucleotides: TGCGCCAGCACCTTGGGGGGGTCGAACACTGAAGCTTTCTTT. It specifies CASTLGGSNTEAFF.

The DNA for the CDR3 is TGTGCCAGCAGCTCCCCGACAGGTGCCTCTGAAGCTTTCTTT. Protein sequence: CASSSPTGASEAFF. The rearrangement joins TRBV6-2 or TRBV6-3 to TRBJ1-1, with D possibly TRBD1 on 6 matching bases. Per germline, CDR1 MNHEY and CDR2 SVGEGT. The CDR3 runs 14 residues. The germline V and J ends were trimmed by 6 bases and 6 bases, with 17 bases remaining between them.

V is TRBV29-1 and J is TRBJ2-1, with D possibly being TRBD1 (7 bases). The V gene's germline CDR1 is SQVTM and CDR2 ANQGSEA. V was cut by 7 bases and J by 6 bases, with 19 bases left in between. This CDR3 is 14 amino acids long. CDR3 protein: CSGAGGTAGNEQFF. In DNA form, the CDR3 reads TGCAGCGGTGCCGGCGGGACAGCGGGCAATGAGCAGTTCTTC.

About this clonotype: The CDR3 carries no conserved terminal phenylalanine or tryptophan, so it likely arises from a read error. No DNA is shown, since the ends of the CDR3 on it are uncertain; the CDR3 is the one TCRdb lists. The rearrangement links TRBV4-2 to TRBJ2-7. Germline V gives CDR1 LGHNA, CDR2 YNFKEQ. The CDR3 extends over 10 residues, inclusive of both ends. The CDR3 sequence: CASSLDWVML.

Here the CDR3 reads CASSLDRRGTDTQYF. CDR3 nucleotide sequence: TGTGCCAGCAGCTTAGACAGGAGGGGGACAGATACGCAGTATTTT. V is TRBV7-9 and J is TRBJ2-3; D is tentatively TRBD1 or TRBD2 (6 bases each). CDR1 SEHNR and CDR2 FQNEAQ come from the germline V gene (reference sequence). The CDR3 extends over 15 amino acids. V lost 1 base and J lost 3, with 11 bases in between.

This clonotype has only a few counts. Here the CDR3 DNA reads TGCAGTGCTACCCCTAGGGGGGCTTACAATGAGCAGTTCTTC. The encoded protein is CSATPRGAYNEQFF. The chain employs TRBV20-1 and TRBJ2-1; D may correspond to TRBD1 or TRBD2 (6 bases each). The CDR3 length is 14 residues. Germline CDR1 reads DFQATT; CDR2 reads SNEGSKA (reference sequence). V was pared by 4 bases and J by 4 bases, with 14 bases between.

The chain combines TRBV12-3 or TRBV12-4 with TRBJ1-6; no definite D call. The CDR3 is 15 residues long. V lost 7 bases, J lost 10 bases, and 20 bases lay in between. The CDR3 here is CASTLGWSRESPLHF. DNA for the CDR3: TGTGCCAGCACTCTTGGCTGGAGCCGCGAGTCACCCCTCCACTTT.

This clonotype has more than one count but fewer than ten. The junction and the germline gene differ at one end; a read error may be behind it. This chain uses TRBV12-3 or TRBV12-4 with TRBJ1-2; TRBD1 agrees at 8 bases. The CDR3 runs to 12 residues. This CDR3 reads CASSLDRAAIAF. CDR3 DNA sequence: TGTGCCAGCAGTTTGGACAGGGCCGCAATCGCCTTC.

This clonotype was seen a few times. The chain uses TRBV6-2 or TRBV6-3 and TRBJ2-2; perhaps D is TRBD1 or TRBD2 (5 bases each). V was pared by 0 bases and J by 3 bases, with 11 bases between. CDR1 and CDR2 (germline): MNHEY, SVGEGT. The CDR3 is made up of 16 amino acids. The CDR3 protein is CASSYSGPPYTGELFF. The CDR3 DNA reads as TGTGCCAGCAGTTACTCGGGACCACCCTACACCGGGGAGCTGTTTTTT.

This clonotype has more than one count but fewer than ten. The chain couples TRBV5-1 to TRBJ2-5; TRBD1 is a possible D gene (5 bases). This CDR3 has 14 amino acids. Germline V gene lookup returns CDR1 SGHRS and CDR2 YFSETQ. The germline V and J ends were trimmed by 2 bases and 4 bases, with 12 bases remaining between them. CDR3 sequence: CASSFGREGETQYF. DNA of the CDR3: TGCGCCAGCAGCTTTGGCAGGGAAGGAGAGACCCAGTACTTC. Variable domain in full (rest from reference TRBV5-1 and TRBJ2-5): KAGVTQTPRYLIKTRGQQVTLSCSPISGHRSVSWYQQTPGQGLQFLFEYFSETQRNKGNFPGRFSGRQFSNSRSEMNVSTLELGDSALYLCASSFGREGETQYFGPGTRLLVL.

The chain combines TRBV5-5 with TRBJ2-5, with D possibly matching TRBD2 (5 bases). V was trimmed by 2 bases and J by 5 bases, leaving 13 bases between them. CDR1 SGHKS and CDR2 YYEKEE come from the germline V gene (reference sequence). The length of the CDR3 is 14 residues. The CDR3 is CASSFKPRGETQYF. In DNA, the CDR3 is TGTGCCAGCAGCTTTAAGCCCCGCGGGGAGACCCAGTACTTC. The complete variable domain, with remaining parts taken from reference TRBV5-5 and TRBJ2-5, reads DAGVTQSPTHLIKTRGQQVTLRCSPISGHKSVSWYQQVLGQGPQFIFQYYEKEERGRGNFPDRFSARQFPNYSSELNVNALLLGDSALYLCASSFKPRGETQYFGPGTRLLVL.

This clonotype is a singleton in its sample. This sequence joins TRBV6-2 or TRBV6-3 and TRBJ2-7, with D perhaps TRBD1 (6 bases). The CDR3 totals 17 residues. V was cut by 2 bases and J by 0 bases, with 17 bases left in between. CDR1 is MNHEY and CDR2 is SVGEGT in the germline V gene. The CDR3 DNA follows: TGTGCCAGCAGTTACCCGGGGTGGGGGCCTACCTCCTACGAGCAGTACTTC. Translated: CASSYPGWGPTSYEQYF.

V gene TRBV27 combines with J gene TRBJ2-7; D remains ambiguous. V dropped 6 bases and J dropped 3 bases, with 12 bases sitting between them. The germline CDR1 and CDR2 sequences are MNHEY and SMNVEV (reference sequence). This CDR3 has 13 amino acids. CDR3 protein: CASRPTANYEQYF. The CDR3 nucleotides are TGTGCCAGCAGGCCGACGGCTAACTACGAGCAGTACTTC.

CDR3 sequence (DNA): TGTGCCAGCAGTCACAAAGGACAGGGCTACACCATATATTTT. Protein product: CASSHKGQGYTIYF. V and J are TRBV27 and TRBJ1-3; 8 bases map to TRBD1. With 5 bases clipped from V and 8 bases from J, the junction kept 8 bases outside the gene matches. The germline CDR1 and CDR2 sequences are MNHEY and SMNVEV (reference sequence). This CDR3 is built from 14 residues.

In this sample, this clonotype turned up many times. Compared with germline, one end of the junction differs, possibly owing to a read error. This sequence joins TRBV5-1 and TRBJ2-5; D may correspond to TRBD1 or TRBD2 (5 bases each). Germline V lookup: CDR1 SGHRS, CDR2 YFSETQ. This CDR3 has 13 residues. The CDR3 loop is CASSFPGRETQYF. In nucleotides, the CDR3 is TGTGCCAGCAGTTTCCCGGGACGCGAGACCCAGTACTTC.

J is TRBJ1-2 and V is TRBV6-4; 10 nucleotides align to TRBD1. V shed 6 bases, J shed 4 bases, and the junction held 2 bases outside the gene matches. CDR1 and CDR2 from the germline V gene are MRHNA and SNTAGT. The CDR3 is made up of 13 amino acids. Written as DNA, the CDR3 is TGTGCCAGCAGAGGGACAGGGGCCTATGGCTACACCTTC. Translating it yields CASRGTGAYGYTF.

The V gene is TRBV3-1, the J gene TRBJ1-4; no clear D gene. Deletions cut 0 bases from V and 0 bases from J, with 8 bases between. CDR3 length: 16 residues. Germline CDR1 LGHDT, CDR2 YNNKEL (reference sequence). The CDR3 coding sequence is TGTGCCAGCAGCCAAGAGTTGACCGCAACTAATGAAAAACTGTTTTTT. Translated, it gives CASSQELTATNEKLFF.

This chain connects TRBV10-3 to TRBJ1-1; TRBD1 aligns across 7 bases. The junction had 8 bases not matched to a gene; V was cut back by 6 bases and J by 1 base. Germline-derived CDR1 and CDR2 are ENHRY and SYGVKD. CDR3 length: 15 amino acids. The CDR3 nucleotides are TGTGCCATCAGCCCTACAGGGGCGAAGAACACTGAAGCTTTCTTT. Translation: CAISPTGAKNTEAFF.

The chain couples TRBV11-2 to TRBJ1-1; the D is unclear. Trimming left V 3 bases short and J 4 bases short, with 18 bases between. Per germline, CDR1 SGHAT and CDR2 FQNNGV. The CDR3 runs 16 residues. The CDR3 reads CASSLGRGRWGTEAFF. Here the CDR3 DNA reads TGTGCCAGCAGCTTGGGCCGAGGGAGATGGGGCACTGAAGCTTTCTTT.